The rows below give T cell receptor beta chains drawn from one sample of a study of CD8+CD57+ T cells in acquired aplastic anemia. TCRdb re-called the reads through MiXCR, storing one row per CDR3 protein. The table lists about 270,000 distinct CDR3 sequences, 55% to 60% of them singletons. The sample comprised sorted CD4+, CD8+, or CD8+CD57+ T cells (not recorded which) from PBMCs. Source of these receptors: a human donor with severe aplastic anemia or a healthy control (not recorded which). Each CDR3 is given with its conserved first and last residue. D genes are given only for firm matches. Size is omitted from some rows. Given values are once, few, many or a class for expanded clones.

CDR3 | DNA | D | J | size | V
CAIRDRELFF | TGTGCCATCAGGGACAGGGAGCTGTTTTTT | - | TRBJ2-2 | - | TRBV10-3
CASSYTFLGSLEAFF | TGTGCCAGCAGTTACACCTTCCTCGGGAGCCTTGAAGCTTTCTTT | - | TRBJ1-1 | many | TRBV6-2/TRBV6-3
CSASRLDQETQYF | TGCAGTGCTAGTAGACTAGACCAAGAGACCCAGTACTTC | - | TRBJ2-5 | many | TRBV20-1
CATSPPARESSYEQYF | TGTGCCACCAGCCCCCCGGCGCGGGAGAGCTCCTACGAGCAGTACTTC | TRBD2 | TRBJ2-7 | - | TRBV15
CASTLRDQRNTEAFF | TGTGCCAGCACATTGAGGGATCAGAGGAACACTGAAGCTTTCTTT | - | TRBJ1-1 | many | TRBV12-3/TRBV12-4
CARAGEGEPYEQYF | TGTGCCAGAGCCGGAGAGGGGGAGCCCTACGAGCAGTACTTC | - | TRBJ2-7 | - | TRBV6-4
CSARYTGISYEQYF | TGCAGTGCTAGATATACAGGGATCTCCTACGAGCAGTACTTC | - | TRBJ2-7 | - | TRBV20-1
CASSHPGGRLYTF | TGTGCCAGCAGTCACCCAGGGGGCAGACTCTACACCTTC | TRBD1 | TRBJ1-2 | - | TRBV25-1
CASSESATQYF | TGTGCCAGCAGTGAAAGTGCGACCCAGTACTTC | - | TRBJ2-5 | few | TRBV2
CSVATGGTTEAFF | TGCAGCGTTGCTACAGGGGGCACCACTGAAGCTTTCTTT | TRBD1 | TRBJ1-1 | few | TRBV29-1
CASSVSYSNTEAFF | TGTGCCAGCAGCGTCTCCTACTCCAACACTGAAGCTTTCTTT | - | TRBJ1-1 | - | TRBV9
CSARSTGGGTEAFF | TGCAGTGCTAGAAGTACAGGGGGCGGCACTGAAGCTTTCTTT | TRBD1 | TRBJ1-1 | - | TRBV20-1
CASSGEGNEQFF | TGTGCCAGCAGCGGAGAAGGCAATGAGCAGTTCTTC | - | TRBJ2-1 | few | TRBV5-4
CASSWTSGGAGTDTQYF | TGTGCCAGCAGCTGGACTAGCGGGGGGGCTGGCACAGATACGCAGTATTTT | TRBD2 | TRBJ2-3 | - | TRBV7-2
CSVLGGPYNEQYF | TGCAGTGTCTTAGGAGGCCCCTACAATGAGCAGTACTTC | - | TRBJ2-5 | - | TRBV20-1
CSVNGQGVTYEQYF | TGCAGCGTTAACGGACAGGGGGTAACCTACGAGCAGTACTTC | TRBD1 | TRBJ2-7 | many | TRBV29-1
CSASGTGRELFF | TGCAGTGCTAGTGGGACAGGAAGGGAGCTGTTTTTT | TRBD1 | TRBJ2-2 | - | TRBV20-1
CASSREGASYEQYF | TGTGCCAGCAGCCGCGAAGGGGCAAGCTACGAGCAGTACTTC | - | TRBJ2-7 | - | TRBV9
CASSRMLANTGELFF | TGTGCCAGCAGCCGGATGTTAGCGAACACCGGGGAGCTGTTTTTT | - | TRBJ2-2 | many | TRBV9
CASSLASDRAGYGYTF | TGTGCCAGCAGCTTAGCCTCTGACAGGGCCGGCTATGGCTACACCTTC | TRBD1 | TRBJ1-2 | - | TRBV7-6
CASSLFGKNTGELFF | TGTGCCAGCAGCTTGTTTGGCAAGAACACCGGGGAGCTGTTTTTT | - | TRBJ2-2 | many | TRBV5-5
CASSEYSMGAGEKLFF | TGTGCCAGCAGCGAGTACTCGATGGGGGCTGGAGAAAAACTGTTTTTT | - | TRBJ1-4 | - | TRBV7-8
CSARGAGGGGETQYF | TGCAGTGCTAGAGGGGCGGGAGGTGGAGGGGAGACCCAGTACTTC | TRBD2 | TRBJ2-5 | - | TRBV20-1
CASTHMNTEAFF | TGTGCCAGCACGCACATGAACACTGAAGCTTTCTTT | - | TRBJ1-1 | - | TRBV7-9
CASRNREWNTGEHQPQHF | TGTGCCAGTAGGAACAGGGAGTGGAACACCGGGGAACATCAGCCCCAGCATTTT | - | TRBJ1-5 | - | TRBV19
CAISESIGTNEQFF | TGTGCCATCAGTGAGTCGATAGGCACCAATGAGCAGTTCTTC | - | TRBJ2-1 | - | TRBV10-3
CSAKRGPYEQYF | TGCAGTGCTAAGCGGGGTCCCTACGAGCAGTACTTC | TRBD2 | TRBJ2-7 | - | TRBV20-1
CAIRIPGDEQFF | TGTGCCATCAGGATTCCGGGGGATGAGCAGTTCTTC | - | TRBJ2-1 | - | TRBV10-3
CASMRGGSNQPQHF | TGTGCCAGCATGAGGGGGGGCTCTAATCAGCCCCAGCATTTT | - | TRBJ1-5 | few | TRBV6-1
CSASGQGGGTGELFF | TGCAGTGCTAGCGGACAGGGGGGGGGTACCGGGGAGCTGTTTTTT | TRBD1 | TRBJ2-2 | - | TRBV20-1
CASSLAPDNLYEQYF | TGTGCCAGCAGCTTAGCCCCGGACAACCTCTACGAGCAGTACTTC | - | TRBJ2-7 | - | TRBV7-6
CASSSPGDKPYQETQYF | TGTGCCAGCAGCTCTCCGGGCGACAAGCCGTACCAAGAGACCCAGTACTTC | - | TRBJ2-5 | many | TRBV6-5
CATGDSSRGSETQYF | TGTGCCACCGGTGACTCATCCCGGGGGTCAGAGACCCAGTACTTC | - | TRBJ2-5 | - | TRBV24-1
CASSSTSGGMADTQYF | TGTGCCAGCAGCTCTACTAGCGGGGGGATGGCAGATACGCAGTATTTT | TRBD2 | TRBJ2-3 | many | TRBV9
CSASPPGQGYEQYF | TGCAGTGCTAGCCCTCCGGGACAGGGCTACGAGCAGTACTTC | TRBD1 | TRBJ2-7 | - | TRBV20-1
CASGELSPRADEQFF | TGTGCCAGCGGGGAGTTGTCACCTCGGGCGGATGAGCAGTTCTTC | - | TRBJ2-1 | once | TRBV25-1
CASNRDRVGGYTF | TGTGCCAGCAACCGGGACAGGGTCGGCGGCTACACCTTC | TRBD1 | TRBJ1-2 | - | TRBV6-1
CASSSTLVGGRETQYF | TGTGCCAGCAGCTCGACATTAGTGGGAGGGCGAGAGACCCAGTACTTC | TRBD2 | TRBJ2-5 | once | TRBV27
CASSQALRGGAGPNSPLHF | TGCGCCAGCAGCCAAGCCCTCCGAGGAGGGGCAGGGCCAAATTCACCCCTCCACTTT | - | TRBJ1-6 | many | TRBV4-3
CASSLYAGEATDTQYF | TGTGCCAGCAGCTTATATGCGGGAGAGGCGACAGATACGCAGTATTTT | TRBD2 | TRBJ2-3 | - | TRBV7-2
CASREGQGIVGDQPQHF | TGTGCCAGCAGGGAGGGACAGGGAATCGTGGGGGATCAGCCCCAGCATTTT | TRBD1 | TRBJ1-5 | many | TRBV6-1
CSVYLGSGGIGEKQPQHF | TGCAGCGTTTACCTCGGTTCGGGGGGAATCGGCGAGAAACAGCCCCAGCATTTT | - | TRBJ1-5 | - | TRBV29-1
CSVEADSYEQYF | TGCAGCGTTGAGGCGGACTCCTACGAGCAGTACTTC | - | TRBJ2-7 | - | TRBV29-1
CASSSGTGETQYF | TGCGCCAGCAGCTCCGGGACAGGAGAGACCCAGTACTTC | TRBD1 | TRBJ2-5 | many | TRBV5-1
CASSLLQGGVEKLFF | TGTGCCAGCAGTTTACTACAGGGGGGCGTTGAAAAACTGTTTTTT | TRBD1 | TRBJ1-4 | few | TRBV28
CASSPRQVSNTGELFF | TGTGCCAGCAGCCCGCGACAGGTCTCGAACACCGGGGAGCTGTTTTTT | - | TRBJ2-2 | - | TRBV7-9